Shown below are 24 T cell receptor beta chains from a single sample sequenced in a study of shared clonotypes between healthy human individuals. Repertoires were generated with immunoSEQ multiplex PCR, while TCRdb's copy carries only in-frame clones and drops some. The table shows more than 2,000,000 clones, with around 90% occurring only once. Sequencing was done on a sample of naive CD4+ T cells sorted from blood. Documented subset: CD45RA+ positively selected. Receptor source: a man between 18 and 35 years old in good health.

Worth noting for this clone: Germline is not matched at one junction end, which may reflect a read error. CDR3 sequence: CASREDSNSGNTIYF. In DNA, the CDR3 is TGTGCCAGCAGGGAAGACAGCAACTCTGGAAACACCATATATTTT. The chain has TRBV2 and TRBJ1-3; TRBD1 is a possible D gene (5 bases). The germline V gene encodes CDR1 SNHLY and CDR2 FYNNEI. The length of the CDR3 is 15 residues.

This chain joins TRBV30 and TRBJ2-2, with D possibly called TRBD1 or TRBD2 (5 bases each). This CDR3 is 13 amino acids long. Germline CDR1 and CDR2: GTSNPN and SVGIG (reference sequence). Trimming removed 8 bases from V and 1 base from J, with 11 bases in between. CDR3 region: CAGDGRNTGELFF. The CDR3 nucleotides read TGTGCCGGGGACGGGCGGAACACCGGGGAGCTGTTTTTT.

This clone was seen only once. This sequence joins TRBV6-5 and TRBJ2-3, with 12 nucleotides matching TRBD2. The CDR3 sequence is 15 residues long. CDR1 is MNHEY and CDR2 is SVGAGI in the germline V gene. Trimming removed 4 bases from V and 4 bases from J; junction bases left unmatched: 3. The CDR3, as DNA: TGTGCCAGCAGTTCTCTAGCGGGGGGGGCAGATACGCAGTATTTT. Its protein is CASSSLAGGADTQYF.

V is TRBV5-1 and J is TRBJ1-1, with TRBD1 identical over 9 bases. The CDR3 covers 15 residues. Germline CDR1 is SGHRS and CDR2 is YFSETQ. V lost 3 bases, J lost 1 base, and 4 bases stayed unmatched. CDR3 region: CASSSMTGGNTEAFF. CDR3 bases: TGCGCCAGCAGCTCCATGACAGGGGGGAACACTGAAGCTTTCTTT.

The chain recombines TRBV4-1 with TRBJ2-2; D ambiguous. The CDR3 runs to 15 residues. Trimming pared 2 bases from V and 1 base from J, leaving 8 bases between. Germline CDR1 MGHRA, CDR2 YSYEKL. CDR3 sequence reads: CASSQLDRNTGELFF. The CDR3 DNA sequence: TGCGCCAGCAGCCAATTGGATAGGAACACCGGGGAGCTGTTTTTT.

The chain combines TRBV5-1 with TRBJ2-3, with 7 positions matching TRBD1. V shed 0 bases, J shed 1 base, and the junction held 14 bases outside the gene matches. Germline loops: CDR1 SGHRS, CDR2 YFSETQ. This CDR3 spans 19 amino acids. CDR3 region: CASSLDPAQGGRGTDTQYF. For the CDR3, the DNA is TGCGCCAGCAGCTTGGACCCCGCTCAAGGGGGCAGGGGCACAGATACGCAGTATTTT.

A note on this clone: The identical CDR3 is also encoded by other nucleotide sequences in the sample. The CDR3 here is CASSLSGGSYNEQFF. The CDR3 coding sequence is TGCGCCAGCAGCTTGTCAGGGGGCTCCTACAATGAGCAGTTCTTC. This chain links TRBV5-1 with TRBJ2-1; TRBD1 aligns across 7 bases. J lost 0 bases, V lost 1 base, and 1 base had no gene match. The CDR3 has 15 residues. Germline V gene sequence: CDR1 SGHRS, CDR2 YFSETQ.

This clone appeared a single time. Other nucleotide sequences from this sample produce the same CDR3. The chain has TRBV10-3 and TRBJ1-5; no reliable D call. This CDR3 is built from 12 residues. Germline-derived CDR1 and CDR2 are ENHRY and SYGVKD. The V end lost 4 bases, the J end lost 4 bases, and 5 bases lay between the germline ends. CDR3 sequence (DNA): TGTGCCATCAGTGGTTCAAATCAGCCCCAGCATTTT. Translation: CAISGSNQPQHF.

CDR3 bases: TGTGCCAGCAGCGTAGATGGGGGGCAAAATCAGCCCCAGCATTTT. Amino acids: CASSVDGGQNQPQHF. The chain is built from TRBV9 and TRBJ1-5, with TRBD1 as a possible D gene (6 bases). Trimming pared 0 bases from V and 4 bases from J, leaving 11 bases between. The germline gives CDR1 SGDLS, CDR2 YYNGEE. This CDR3 is built from 15 residues.

The CDR3: CASSFLGVGTDTQYF. The CDR3 DNA sequence: TGTGCCAGCAGTTTTTTAGGGGTGGGCACAGATACGCAGTATTTT. The gene calls are TRBV27 and TRBJ2-3, with D maybe TRBD1 (5 bases). Germline V CDR1 and CDR2: MNHEY, SMNVEV (reference sequence). Trimming pared 3 bases from V and 1 base from J, leaving 11 bases between. The CDR3 runs 15 residues.

The V gene is TRBV6-6, the J gene TRBJ1-5; a possible D gene is TRBD1 (6 bases). The CDR3 runs to 13 residues. Germline CDR1 and CDR2: MNHNY and SVGAGI (reference sequence). CDR3 loop: CAGGGANNQPQHF. The DNA of the CDR3 is TGTGCGGGCGGGGGGGCTAACAATCAGCCCCAGCATTTT.

The chain couples TRBV2 to TRBJ1-2; TRBD1 matches 10 bases. The length of the CDR3 is 15 residues. The germline gives CDR1 SNHLY, CDR2 FYNNEI. The V gene end was trimmed by 7 bases and the J gene end by 5 bases; junction bases not matched to a gene: 10. DNA of the CDR3: TGTGCCAGCACCGAGCAGCCGGGACAGGGGTATGGCTACACCTTC. It codes for CASTEQPGQGYGYTF.

V is TRBV12-5 and J is TRBJ2-3; TRBD2 matches at 7 bases. The junction had 11 bases not matched to a gene; V was cut back by 2 bases and J by 3 bases. The CDR3 runs to 17 residues. In germline, CDR1 is LGHNT, CDR2 FRNRAP. The CDR3 DNA reads as TGTGCTAGTGGTTTGCGACTAGCCGGAGGAACGACAGATACGCAGTATTTT. Residues: CASGLRLAGGTTDTQYF.

J is TRBJ2-7 and V is TRBV7-9, with D perhaps TRBD1 or TRBD2 (6 bases each). In germline, CDR1 is SEHNR, CDR2 FQNEAQ (reference sequence). The V end was cut by 4 bases, the J end by 2 bases, with 15 bases between. The CDR3 is 15 residues long. The CDR3 here is CASSSQGTVTYEQYF. For the CDR3, the DNA is TGTGCCAGCAGCTCCCAGGGGACTGTTACCTACGAGCAGTACTTC.

The genes are TRBV6-1 and TRBJ2-7, with D uncertain. CDR3 size: 13 residues. V lost 11 bases, J lost 5 bases, and 19 bases lay in between. The germline gives CDR1 MNHNS, CDR2 SASEGT. Written as DNA, the CDR3 is TGTGCCGGCTGGACCGTGGGGATCAACGAGCAGTACTTC. This encodes CAGWTVGINEQYF.

The chain combines TRBV5-4 with TRBJ2-1; D not resolved. The V gene's germline CDR1 is SGHNT and CDR2 YYREEE (reference sequence). Trimming removed 1 base from V and 8 bases from J, with 4 bases in between. CDR3 size: 11 residues. CDR3 nucleotides: TGTGCCAGCAGCTTGCTCGATGAGCAGTTCTTC. Encoded protein: CASSLLDEQFF.

This clone appeared once. The chain combines TRBV4-3 with TRBJ2-1; no firm D call. The CDR3 is made up of 15 amino acids. V was shortened by 0 bases and J by 0 bases, with 6 bases between the two germline ends. The germline gives CDR1 LGHNA, CDR2 YSLEER. This CDR3 reads CASSQETSSYNEQFF. CDR3 DNA: TGCGCCAGCAGCCAAGAGACGAGCTCCTACAATGAGCAGTTCTTC.

The chain has TRBV2 and TRBJ2-7; D remains ambiguous. Germline V gene data show CDR1 as SNHLY and CDR2 as FYNNEI. V lost 5 bases and J 1 base, leaving 15 bases between the germline ends. CDR3 length: 15 amino acids. The CDR3 loop reads CASSSSTVPSYEQYF. CDR3 nucleotides: TGTGCCAGCAGTTCCTCAACGGTACCTTCCTACGAGCAGTACTTC.

The gene calls are TRBV5-1 and TRBJ2-7; TRBD2 matches at 9 bases. After removal of 4 bases from V and 7 bases from J, the junction contained 18 bases not matched to a gene. The CDR3 runs 17 residues. The germline CDR1 and CDR2 sequences are SGHRS and YFSETQ. CDR3 sequence: CASSVGASGTLTGEQYF. The CDR3 DNA reads as TGCGCCAGCAGCGTGGGGGCTAGCGGGACCCTAACAGGGGAGCAGTACTTC.

The rearrangement joins TRBV4-1 to TRBJ2-2, with D perhaps assigned TRBD1 or TRBD2 (5 bases each). The CDR3 is 19 amino acids. The germline V gene encodes CDR1 MGHRA and CDR2 YSYEKL. V lost 3 bases and J 2 bases, leaving 22 bases between the germline ends. CDR3 in DNA: TGCGCCAGCAGCCATCGCCTTTTGGACTCCAGGGACAACACCGGGGAGCTGTTTTTT. This translates into CASSHRLLDSRDNTGELFF.

V gene TRBV4-1 combines with J gene TRBJ2-7; D may correspond to TRBD1 or TRBD2 (5 bases each). There are 14 residues in the CDR3. CDR1 and CDR2 from the germline V gene are MGHRA and YSYEKL. Trimming shortened V by 0 bases and J by 2 bases, and 8 bases separated the two germline ends. CDR3 protein: CASSQDGTTYEQYF. The CDR3 DNA sequence: TGCGCCAGCAGCCAAGATGGGACCACCTACGAGCAGTACTTC.

The J gene is TRBJ2-4, the V gene TRBV6-4, with no clear D. This CDR3 has 15 amino acids. V lost 3 bases to trimming and J lost 0 bases, with 9 bases between them. Germline assignment: CDR1 MRHNA and CDR2 SNTAGT. CDR3 nucleotides: TGTGCCAGCAGTGAGGGGAAGCTAGCCAAAAACATTCAGTACTTC. This encodes CASSEGKLAKNIQYF.

The chain carries TRBV6-1 and TRBJ1-4; D is unclear. CDR1 and CDR2 (germline): MNHNS, SASEGT. The V end lost 4 bases, the J end lost 7 bases, and 13 bases lay between the germline ends. The CDR3 is 14 amino acids. The CDR3 DNA reads TGTGCCAGCAGTGTCACAGAATGGGGTGAAAAACTGTTTTTT. Amino acid sequence: CASSVTEWGEKLFF.

The gene calls are TRBV5-6 and TRBJ1-2; possibly TRBD1 for D (6 bases). Germline assignment: CDR1 SGHDT and CDR2 YYEEEE. This CDR3 has 14 amino acids. V dropped 5 bases and J dropped 7 bases, with 18 bases sitting between them. The DNA of the CDR3 is TGTGCCAGCAGACCACAGGGAGGAGGCTTTGGCTACACCTTC. This translates into CASRPQGGGFGYTF.